The 30 T cell receptor beta chains below all came from one sample that was sequenced in a study of blood T cell repertoires in COVID-19. This table comes from immunoSEQ multiplex PCR, and its TCRdb copy is limited to in-frame clones, with some not included. The table has 80,000 to 100,000 clones, around 74% seen once; the top ten hold 3.9%. Sequencing was performed on peripheral blood. Receptors were obtained from a man between 65 and 79 years old with COVID-19, enrolled during active disease.

The chain combines TRBV7-2 with TRBJ1-6; TRBD1 matches 8 bases. V lost 3 bases to trimming and J lost 6 bases; unmatched junction nucleotides: 1. The CDR3 spans 14 residues. The germline gives CDR1 SGHTA, CDR2 FQGNSA. The CDR3 nucleotides are TGTGCCAGCAGCTTTCAGGGGGCTAATTCACCCCTCCACTTT. Translated, it gives CASSFQGANSPLHF.

The chain employs TRBV19 and TRBJ2-1, with 9 nucleotides matching TRBD2. Germline loops: CDR1 LNHDA, CDR2 SQIVND (reference sequence). This CDR3 is built from 16 residues. V lost 6 bases to trimming and J lost 4 bases; unmatched junction nucleotides: 10. CDR3 nucleotides: TGTGCCAGTAGGACGTTGAGAGCGGGAGGTTACAATGAGCAGTTCTTC. Translating gives CASRTLRAGGYNEQFF.

The chain uses TRBV24-1 and TRBJ1-2, with D maybe TRBD1 (5 bases). Germline-derived CDR1 and CDR2 are KGHDR and SFDVKD. The germline V and J ends were trimmed by 3 bases and 6 bases, with 16 bases remaining between them. This CDR3 has 15 residues. CDR3 protein: CATSDRDFPGHGYTF. The CDR3, as DNA: TGTGCCACCAGTGATCGGGACTTTCCTGGACATGGCTACACCTTC.

This chain joins TRBV7-9 and TRBJ2-2, with TRBD2 matching over 11 bases. Germline V gene data show CDR1 as SEHNR and CDR2 as FQNEAQ (reference sequence). This CDR3 spans 15 amino acids. The ends lost 1 base at V and 5 bases at J; junction bases unmatched: 0. CDR3 loop: CASSLGTSGTGELFF. The DNA for the CDR3 is TGTGCCAGCAGCTTAGGGACTAGCGGGACCGGGGAGCTGTTTTTT. The whole variable domain, remainder taken from reference TRBV7-9 and TRBJ2-2, is DTGVSQNPRHKITKRGQNVTFRCDPISEHNRLYWYRQTLGQGPEFLTYFQNEAQLEKSRLLSDRFSAERPKGSFSTLEIQRTEQGDSAMYLCASSLGTSGTGELFFGEGSRLTVL.

This chain uses TRBV28 with TRBJ2-5, with TRBD1 matching over 9 bases. There are 15 residues in the CDR3. Germline CDR1 and CDR2: MDHEN and SYDVKM. V was pared by 5 bases and J by 5 bases, with 9 bases of the junction left unmatched. The CDR3 DNA follows: TGTGCCAGCAGTACAGGGGGCGAGGGCCAGGAGACCCAGTACTTC. Protein: CASSTGGEGQETQYF.

The chain couples TRBV28 to TRBJ2-6; D not certain. The CDR3 is 14 residues long. Trimming removed 8 bases from V and 6 bases from J, with 14 bases in between. Germline CDR1 MDHEN, CDR2 SYDVKM. In DNA, the CDR3 is TGTGCCAGCGCAACGACTCGCGAGGCCAACGTCCTGACTTTC. This sequence encodes CASATTREANVLTF.

This clone has more than one count but fewer than ten. The chain carries TRBV19 and TRBJ2-7; 9 nucleotides match TRBD1. The V and J ends lost 3 bases and 4 bases, in that order; junction bases with no gene match: 7. Germline V CDR1 and CDR2: LNHDA, SQIVND (reference sequence). The CDR3 is made up of 15 amino acids. DNA for the CDR3: TGTGCCAGTAGTATGGAATTGGGACAGGGATACGAGCAGTACTTC. It codes for CASSMELGQGYEQYF. Filled out from reference TRBV19 and TRBJ2-7, the complete variable domain reads DGGITQSPKYLFRKEGQNVTLSCEQNLNHDAMYWYRQDPGQGLRLIYYSQIVNDFQKGDIAEGYSVSREKKESFPLTVTSAQKNPTAFYLCASSMELGQGYEQYFGPGTRLTVT.

CDR3: CASSPGLAGYNEQFF. In DNA, the CDR3 is TGCGCCAGCAGCCCAGGACTAGCGGGTTACAATGAGCAGTTCTTC. This chain links TRBV4-1 with TRBJ2-1, with TRBD2 matching over 11 bases. In germline, CDR1 is MGHRA, CDR2 YSYEKL. CDR3 size: 15 residues. Unmatched junction bases numbered 3, after V lost 4 bases and J lost 4 bases.

The V gene is TRBV6-2 or TRBV6-3, the J gene TRBJ1-1, with unresolved D. The CDR3 has 14 residues. Trimming removed 3 bases from V and 4 bases from J, with 12 bases in between. Germline CDR1 is MNHEY and CDR2 is SVGEGT. The CDR3 here is CASSYWGEVTEAFF. The CDR3, as DNA: TGTGCCAGCAGTTATTGGGGAGAAGTCACTGAAGCTTTCTTT.

The chain employs TRBV5-4 and TRBJ2-7, with 10 bases lining up with TRBD2. CDR3 size: 15 residues. V was pared by 0 bases and J by 3 bases, with 3 bases of the junction left unmatched. Germline V lookup: CDR1 SGHNT, CDR2 YYREEE (reference sequence). In nucleotides, the CDR3 is TGTGCCAGCAGCTTGGCAGCGGGAGGGGGCTACGAGCAGTACTTC. It translates to CASSLAAGGGYEQYF.

The V gene is TRBV19, the J gene TRBJ1-2; 11 bases align to TRBD1. The CDR3 extends over 14 amino acids. The junction had 2 bases not matched to a gene; V was cut back by 4 bases and J by 4 bases. Germline V gives CDR1 LNHDA, CDR2 SQIVND (reference sequence). Here the CDR3 reads CASSKGQGVYGYTF. CDR3 bases: TGTGCCAGTAGTAAGGGACAGGGGGTCTATGGCTACACCTTC.

This clone has a handful of counts. V usage is TRBV15 and J usage is TRBJ2-5; maybe TRBD1 (6 bases). V gave up 4 bases and J gave up 5 bases, with 11 bases separating them. The CDR3 is made up of 13 amino acids. Per the germline V gene, CDR1 is LNHNV and CDR2 is YYDKDF (reference sequence). Here the CDR3 reads CATSNRAGETQYF. CDR3 bases: TGTGCCACCAGCAACAGGGCCGGGGAGACCCAGTACTTC.

J is TRBJ1-2 and V is TRBV28, with D perhaps TRBD1 (5 bases). Germline lookup yields CDR1 MDHEN and CDR2 SYDVKM. V was pared by 6 bases and J by 4 bases, with 15 bases between. The CDR3 contains 14 residues. Written as DNA, the CDR3 is TGTGCCAGCAGCCCCCGGGGGGGTCGCTATGGCTACACCTTC. It yields the protein CASSPRGGRYGYTF.

This chain uses TRBV5-6 with TRBJ2-7, with 9 nucleotides matching TRBD1. V shed 5 bases, J shed 7 bases, and the junction held 10 bases outside the gene matches. Germline V gives CDR1 SGHDT, CDR2 YYEEEE. The CDR3 loop spans 14 amino acids. DNA for the CDR3: TGTGCCAGCAGATTCCGGGACAGGGAACGGGAGCAGTACTTC. Translation: CASRFRDREREQYF.

This chain connects TRBV30 to TRBJ2-3; 10 bases align to TRBD1. CDR1 is GTSNPN and CDR2 is SVGIG in the germline V gene (reference sequence). With V trimmed by 5 bases and J by 1 base, 3 bases remained unmatched. This CDR3 comprises 14 residues. CDR3 amino acids: CAWDGTGGTDTQYF. CDR3 nucleotide sequence: TGTGCCTGGGACGGGACAGGGGGCACAGATACGCAGTATTTT.

The chain uses TRBV9 and TRBJ2-6; weak D call: TRBD1 (6 bases). The ends were cut back, 4 bases at V and 2 bases at J, with 10 bases in the middle. CDR3 size: 15 residues. CDR1 SGDLS and CDR2 YYNGEE come from the germline V gene. The CDR3 DNA reads as TGTGCCAGCAGCACCCAGGGGACTGGGGCCAACGTCCTGACTTTC. Translation gives CASSTQGTGANVLTF. The full variable domain, completed using reference TRBV9 and TRBJ2-6, is DSGVTQTPKHLITATGQRVTLRCSPRSGDLSVYWYQQSLDQGLQFLIQYYNGEERAKGNILERFSAQQFPDLHSELNLSSLELGDSALYFCASSTQGTGANVLTFGAGSRLTVL.

This chain joins TRBV9 and TRBJ2-2; TRBD1 might be the D (6 bases). CDR1 is SGDLS and CDR2 is YYNGEE in the germline V gene. The CDR3 has 18 residues. Deletions cut 0 bases from V and 3 bases from J, with 18 bases between. In DNA form, the CDR3 reads TGTGCCAGCAGCGTAGGGCCCCCAGGGGTGAGTGACACCGGGGAGCTGTTTTTT. This codes for CASSVGPPGVSDTGELFF.

The chain employs TRBV6-2 or TRBV6-3 and TRBJ1-2; maybe TRBD1 (6 bases). Looked up from germline, CDR1 is MNHEY and CDR2 is SVGEGT. This CDR3 comprises 17 residues. V dropped 0 bases and J dropped 1 base, with 15 bases sitting between them. CDR3 sequence: CASSYSKRGKINYGYTF. CDR3 DNA: TGTGCCAGCAGTTACTCGAAAAGGGGGAAGATTAACTATGGCTACACCTTC.

The gene calls are TRBV28 and TRBJ2-5; unclear D gene. Trimming took 2 bases from V and 4 from J, leaving 8 bases between them. Germline V gives CDR1 MDHEN, CDR2 SYDVKM. The CDR3 has 13 residues. CDR3 nucleotide sequence: TGTGCCAGCAGTTTACCGCCGGGAGAGACCCAGTACTTC. This encodes CASSLPPGETQYF.

The chain uses TRBV9 and TRBJ2-7, with 7 bases lining up with TRBD1. Germline trimming cut 4 bases from V and 0 bases from J; bases unmatched to any gene: 7. Germline V gives CDR1 SGDLS, CDR2 YYNGEE. The CDR3 sequence is 15 residues long. The CDR3 bases are TGTGCCAGCAGCCCCCGGGGACAGACCTCCTACGAGCAGTACTTC. Translating it yields CASSPRGQTSYEQYF. Using reference TRBV9 and TRBJ2-7 for the parts outside the CDR3, the full variable domain is DSGVTQTPKHLITATGQRVTLRCSPRSGDLSVYWYQQSLDQGLQFLIQYYNGEERAKGNILERFSAQQFPDLHSELNLSSLELGDSALYFCASSPRGQTSYEQYFGPGTRLTVT.

This clone was seen only a few times. The chain combines TRBV9 with TRBJ2-1; possibly TRBD2 for D (5 bases). The CDR3 totals 15 residues. With 0 bases removed from V and 8 bases from J, the gap between germline ends came to 15 bases. Germline lookup yields CDR1 SGDLS and CDR2 YYNGEE. Here the CDR3 DNA reads TGTGCCAGCAGCGTAGGAGCGGCAGTAACAGATGAGCAGTTCTTC. As protein: CASSVGAAVTDEQFF.

This clone showed up just once. This sequence joins TRBV19 and TRBJ1-5; the D is unclear. With 1 base removed from V and 7 bases from J, the gap between germline ends came to 14 bases. The CDR3 has 15 amino acids. From germline, CDR1 is LNHDA and CDR2 SQIVND (reference sequence). The chain's CDR3 is CASSIGGGPGQPQHF. The DNA of the CDR3 is TGTGCCAGTAGTATAGGCGGAGGTCCGGGACAGCCCCAGCATTTT.

The gene calls are TRBV5-6 and TRBJ1-5, with D perhaps TRBD1 (6 bases). The CDR3 covers 17 residues. V lost 1 base and J lost 6, with 20 bases in between. Looked up from germline, CDR1 is SGHDT and CDR2 is YYEEEE. The CDR3 is CASSLYREGGSFQPQHF. CDR3 nucleotide sequence: TGTGCCAGCAGCTTGTACAGGGAGGGCGGTAGCTTTCAGCCCCAGCATTTT.

In its sample, this clone was seen once. V and J are TRBV7-3 and TRBJ2-3; D is unclear. V lost 1 base and J lost 0, with 5 bases in between. The germline gives CDR1 SGHTA, CDR2 FQGTGA. The CDR3 spans 14 residues. The CDR3 coding sequence is TGTGCCAGCAGCTTAAGCTATAGCACAGATACGCAGTATTTT. Its translation is CASSLSYSTDTQYF.

This clone has a handful of counts. J is TRBJ2-6 and V is TRBV6-2 or TRBV6-3; D is uncertain. V was shortened by 4 bases and J by 4 bases, with 14 bases between the two germline ends. The CDR3 is 16 amino acids. The V gene's germline CDR1 is MNHEY and CDR2 SVGEGT. CDR3 loop: CASSFSRGLGANVLTF. DNA for the CDR3: TGTGCCAGCAGTTTCTCCCGTGGGCTCGGGGCCAACGTCCTGACTTTC.

This clone has just a few counts. V and J are TRBV5-4 and TRBJ2-1; 12 bases are a match to TRBD2. The V gene's germline CDR1 is SGHNT and CDR2 YYREEE (reference sequence). V shed 0 bases, J shed 5 bases, and the junction held 6 bases outside the gene matches. The CDR3 totals 17 residues. CDR3 sequence (DNA): TGTGCCAGCAGCTTGGTGGGCGCTAGCGGGAGGGACAATGAGCAGTTCTTC. This codes for CASSLVGASGRDNEQFF.

This chain links TRBV10-3 with TRBJ2-1, with 11 nucleotides matching TRBD2. The CDR3 length is 19 residues. J gave up 9 bases and V 5 bases, and 21 bases lay outside the gene matches. CDR1 is ENHRY and CDR2 is SYGVKD in the germline V gene. The DNA of the CDR3 is TGTGCCATCAGTAACCCCCCGGGGGCTAGCGGGAGGATCGGGGCTGAGCAGTTCTTC. Protein sequence: CAISNPPGASGRIGAEQFF.

This clone was seen only a few times. Other DNA sequences in this specimen translate into the identical CDR3. The rearrangement links TRBV27 to TRBJ2-7; a weak D match, TRBD1 (5 bases). The germline gives CDR1 MNHEY, CDR2 SMNVEV (reference sequence). The CDR3 runs 13 residues. The V end was cut by 5 bases, the J end by 3 bases, with 11 bases between. The CDR3 DNA sequence: TGTGCCAGCAGTCTGACAGAGTTCTACGAGCAGTACTTC. Protein product: CASSLTEFYEQYF.

This chain joins TRBV7-8 and TRBJ2-2, with TRBD2 identical over 7 bases. Looked up from germline, CDR1 is SGHVS and CDR2 is FQNEAQ. Trimming took 1 base from V and 6 from J; bases not matched to a gene: 5. The CDR3 length is 15 residues. Written as DNA, the CDR3 is TGTGCCAGCAGCTTAGGGACTAGTGGGGCCGGGGAGCTGTTTTTT. Translated, it gives CASSLGTSGAGELFF.

This clone showed up just a few times. V and J are TRBV3-1 (or the pseudogene TRBV3-2) and TRBJ1-2; TRBD1 matches at 8 bases. Trimming at V came to 3 bases and at J to 2 bases, leaving 5 bases not matched to a gene. Germline V gene data show CDR1 as LGHDT and CDR2 as YNNKEL (reference sequence). The CDR3 runs to 15 residues. CDR3 sequence: CASSQGDRPNYGYTF. CDR3 coding DNA: TGTGCCAGCAGCCAGGGGGACAGGCCCAACTATGGCTACACCTTC.